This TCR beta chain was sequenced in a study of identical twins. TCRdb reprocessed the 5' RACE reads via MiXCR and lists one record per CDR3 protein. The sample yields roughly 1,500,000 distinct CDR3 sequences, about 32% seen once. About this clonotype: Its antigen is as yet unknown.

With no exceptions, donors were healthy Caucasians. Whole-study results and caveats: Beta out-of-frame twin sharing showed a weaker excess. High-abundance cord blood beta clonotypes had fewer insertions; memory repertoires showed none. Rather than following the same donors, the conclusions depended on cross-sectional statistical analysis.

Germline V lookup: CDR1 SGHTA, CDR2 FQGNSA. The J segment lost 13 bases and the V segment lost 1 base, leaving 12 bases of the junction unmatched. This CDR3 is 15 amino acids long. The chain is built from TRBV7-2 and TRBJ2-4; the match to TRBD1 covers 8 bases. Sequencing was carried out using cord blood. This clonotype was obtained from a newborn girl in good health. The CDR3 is CASSLGDRSYNEQYF. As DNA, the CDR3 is TGTGCCAGCAGCTTAGGGGACAGGTCCTACAATGAGCAGTACTTC.